These T cell receptor beta chains were read from a single sample in a study of memory CD4+ T cells and cytomegalovirus serostatus. This table comes from immunoSEQ multiplex PCR, and its TCRdb copy is limited to in-frame clones, with some not included. The sample consists of about 41,000 clones, around 75% of them appearing once. The sequencing input was memory CD4+ T cells from blood. The receptors originated from an adult in good health and CMV-seronegative. Both conserved end residues are trimmed from each CDR3.

V gene: TRBV5-1
CDR3 protein: ASSLAGTSLEQY

V gene: TRBV7-2
CDR3 protein: ASSRSGTGDEQY

V gene: TRBV2
CDR3 protein: ASSDTQNPGETQY

V gene: TRBV19
CDR3 protein: ASSQGGARNQPQH

V gene: TRBV11-2
CDR3 protein: ASSFSERRNTGELF

V gene: TRBV5-1
CDR3 protein: ASSLNRETQY

V gene: TRBV7-3
CDR3 protein: ASSPTGRTGELF

V gene: TRBV7-3
CDR3 protein: ASSPGTGADTQY

V gene: TRBV7-9
CDR3 protein: ASRPGQGAYEQY

V gene: TRBV6-6
CDR3 protein: ASSQPHGGAF

V gene: TRBV7-2
CDR3 protein: ASSTPPGSGNTIY

V gene: TRBV7-2
CDR3 protein: ASSFQGAEAF

V gene: TRBV14
CDR3 protein: ASSQVLETQY

V gene: TRBV7-9
CDR3 protein: ASSSIAGGKEETQY